These 2 T cell receptor beta chains originate from one sample sequenced in a study of cytomegalovirus exposure and HLA in healthy donors. A multiplex PCR was run with 60 Vbeta primers and 13 Jbeta primers. Data came from immunoSEQ multiplex PCR; TCRdb stores just in-frame clones and leaves some out. The sample has around 100,000 clones, approximately 66% seen once; the top ten hold about 3.8%. What was sequenced was PBMCs. Source of these receptors: a man aged 25-45 years in good health and CMV-seronegative.

The CDR3 region is CASSASRDSQNTDTQYF. The DNA of the CDR3 is TGTGCCAGCAGCGCCTCCCGGGACTCTCAAAACACAGATACGCAGTATTTT. This sequence joins TRBV9 and TRBJ2-3; a possible D gene is TRBD2 (6 bases). The CDR3 sequence is 17 residues long. Trimming took off 3 bases at V and 2 bases at J, with 19 bases between the two ends. Germline V gene sequence: CDR1 SGDLS, CDR2 YYNGEE.

In this sample, this clone turned up once. The chain recombines TRBV7-6 with TRBJ2-1; 9 nucleotides match TRBD2. The CDR3 is made up of 20 amino acids. V lost 1 base, J lost 0 bases, and 13 bases stayed unmatched. Germline CDR1 SGHVS, CDR2 FNYEAQ. The CDR3 DNA reads TGTGCCAGCAGCTTAGTAGAGAGTCGGCTAGCGGGGCCCTCCTACAATGAGCAGTTCTTC. Its protein product is CASSLVESRLAGPSYNEQFF.